This TCR beta chain was retrieved from a study of technical replicates of blood from a few donors. Germline V gene sequence: CDR1 MNHEY, CDR2 SVGAGI. After removal of 4 bases from V and 4 bases from J, the junction contained 8 bases not matched to a gene. The CDR3 is made up of 16 amino acids. Produced via immunoSEQ multiplex PCR; TCRdb's table is partial and in-frame only. The sample includes tens of thousands of clones, 91% of them seen just once. The specimen was T cells isolated from PBMCs. The V call is TRBV6-5, the J call TRBJ2-2; 8 bases match TRBD1. The receptor was isolated from a human donor in good health. Some clones in this sample may be carry-over from other donors' samples. The CDR3 coding sequence is TGTGCCAGCAGTTCCGCCCCGGGACAGGCCACCGGGGAGCTGTTTTTT. Protein: CASSSAPGQATGELFF.